Listed here are 9 T cell receptor beta chains from one sample, sequenced in a study of PD-L1 blockade in urothelial cancer. Measured with immunoSEQ multiplex PCR; TCRdb has only the in-frame clones, and not every one. The data contain 80,000 to 90,000 clones, 70% to 90% of them singletons. Regarding time point: pretreatment peripheral blood. The sample here was PBMCs, taken around atezolizumab (anti-PD-L1) treatment. These receptors all come from a man aged 60 to 75 with urothelial cancer.

Turning to this clone: Sequence at one end of the junction differs from germline and may be a read error. The V and J genes are TRBV7-7 and TRBJ2-2, with D perhaps TRBD2 (7 bases). CDR1 SSHAT and CDR2 FNYEAQ come from the germline V gene (reference sequence). This CDR3 has 15 amino acids. CDR3 nucleotides: TGTGCTAGCAGCTTAGAGGGAGGGGGCACCGGGGAGCTGTTTTTT. Encoded protein: CASSLEGGGTGELFF.

V usage is TRBV5-1 and J usage is TRBJ2-2; D is possibly TRBD2 (6 bases). Germline loops: CDR1 SGHRS, CDR2 YFSETQ. The CDR3 extends over 15 amino acids. V lost 4 bases and J lost 6, with 16 bases in between. The CDR3 protein is CASSKNAGTPGELFF. CDR3 bases: TGCGCCAGCAGCAAGAACGCGGGAACCCCCGGGGAGCTGTTTTTT.

The chain has TRBV6-1 and TRBJ1-5; 8 bases match TRBD1. V shed 4 bases, J shed 3 bases, and the junction held 8 bases outside the gene matches. Germline CDR1 reads MNHNS; CDR2 reads SASEGT. CDR3 length equals 16 residues. Here the CDR3 DNA reads TGTGCCAGCAGTGGGTATTGGGGACAGGACAATCAGCCCCAGCATTTT. This codes for CASSGYWGQDNQPQHF.

The chain employs TRBV7-9 and TRBJ1-2; TRBD1 agrees at 11 bases. Germline V gene lookup returns CDR1 SEHNR and CDR2 FQNEAQ (reference sequence). The CDR3 has 18 residues. Germline trimming cut 2 bases from V and 2 bases from J; bases unmatched to any gene: 10. CDR3 DNA: TGTGCCAGCAGCTTATTATTTGGGACAGGGGGTTTGAACTATGGCTACACCTTC. Translated, it gives CASSLLFGTGGLNYGYTF.

This clone appeared once. The V call is TRBV2, the J call TRBJ1-1; 7 nucleotides line up with TRBD1. Germline V gene lookup returns CDR1 SNHLY and CDR2 FYNNEI. This CDR3 has 13 amino acids. J gave up 5 bases and V 3 bases, and 3 bases lay outside the gene matches. The CDR3 loop is CASSEGRGTEAFF. Here the CDR3 DNA reads TGTGCCAGCAGTGAGGGCAGGGGGACTGAAGCTTTCTTT.

J is TRBJ1-1 and V is TRBV29-1; D is unresolved. V was pared by 1 base and J by 0 bases, with 6 bases between. The CDR3 contains 13 residues. Germline CDR1 is SQVTM and CDR2 is ANQGSEA. CDR3 residues: CSVEARVNTEAFF. Here the CDR3 DNA reads TGCAGCGTTGAAGCAAGAGTGAACACTGAAGCTTTCTTT.

V is TRBV6-5 and J is TRBJ2-1, with 9 bases identical to TRBD1. This CDR3 has 15 amino acids. CDR1 and CDR2 (germline): MNHEY, SVGAGI. V dropped 7 bases and J dropped 7; count of bases not matched to a gene: 11. The CDR3 region is CASTQRNRGRNEQFF. The CDR3 nucleotides read TGTGCCAGCACCCAACGGAACAGGGGGCGGAATGAGCAGTTCTTC.

This chain uses TRBV6-6 with TRBJ2-7, with 8 bases lining up with TRBD2. Trimming at V came to 6 bases and at J to 2 bases, leaving 3 bases not matched to a gene. This CDR3 comprises 13 residues. The germline V gene encodes CDR1 MNHNY and CDR2 SVGAGI (reference sequence). This CDR3 reads CASRQTSAYEQYF. For the CDR3, the DNA is TGTGCCAGCAGGCAGACTAGCGCCTACGAGCAGTACTTC.

The chain is built from TRBV5-1 and TRBJ2-1; 7 bases line up with TRBD2. Germline V gene data show CDR1 as SGHRS and CDR2 as YFSETQ. V shed 0 bases, J shed 1 base, and the junction held 4 bases outside the gene matches. This CDR3 region has 16 residues. The CDR3 nucleotides read TGCGCCAGCAGCTTGGTCGCGGGAGAGTCCTACAATGAGCAGTTCTTC. Protein: CASSLVAGESYNEQFF.